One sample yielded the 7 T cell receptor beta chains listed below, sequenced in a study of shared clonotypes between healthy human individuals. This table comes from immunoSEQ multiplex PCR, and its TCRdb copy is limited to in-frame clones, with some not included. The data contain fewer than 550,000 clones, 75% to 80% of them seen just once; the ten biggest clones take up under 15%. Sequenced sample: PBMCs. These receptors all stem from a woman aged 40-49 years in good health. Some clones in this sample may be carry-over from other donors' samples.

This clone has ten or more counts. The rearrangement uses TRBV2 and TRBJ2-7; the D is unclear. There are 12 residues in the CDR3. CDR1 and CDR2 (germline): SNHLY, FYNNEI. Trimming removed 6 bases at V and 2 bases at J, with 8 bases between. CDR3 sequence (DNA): TGTGCCAGCAGGGCAGATACCTACGAGCAGTACTTC. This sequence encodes CASRADTYEQYF. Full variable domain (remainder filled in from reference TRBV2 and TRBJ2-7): EPEVTQTPSHQVTQMGQEVILRCVPISNHLYFYWYRQILGQKVEFLVSFYNNEISEKSEIFDDQFSVERPDGSNFTLKIRSTKLEDSAMYFCASRADTYEQYFGPGTRLTVT.

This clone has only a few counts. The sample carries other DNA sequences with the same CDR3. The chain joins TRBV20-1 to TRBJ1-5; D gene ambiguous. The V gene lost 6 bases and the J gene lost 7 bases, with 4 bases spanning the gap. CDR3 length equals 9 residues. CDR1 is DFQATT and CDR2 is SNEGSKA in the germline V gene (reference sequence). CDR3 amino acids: CSAGQPQHF. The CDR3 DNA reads TGCAGTGCAGGGCAGCCCCAGCATTTT.

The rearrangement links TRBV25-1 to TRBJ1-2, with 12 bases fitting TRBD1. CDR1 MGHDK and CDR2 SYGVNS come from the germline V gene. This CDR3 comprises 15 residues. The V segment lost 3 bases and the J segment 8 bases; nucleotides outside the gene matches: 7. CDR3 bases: TGTGCCAGCAGTGAGGGACAGGGGGCGGATTGGGGCTACACCTTC. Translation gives CASSEGQGADWGYTF.

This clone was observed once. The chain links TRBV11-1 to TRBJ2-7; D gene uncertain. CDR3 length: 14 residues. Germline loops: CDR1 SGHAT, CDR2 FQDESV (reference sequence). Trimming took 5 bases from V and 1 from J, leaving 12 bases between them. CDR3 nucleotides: TGTGCCAGCAGCCCCATCGGGCTTTCCTACGAGCAGTACTTC. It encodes CASSPIGLSYEQYF.

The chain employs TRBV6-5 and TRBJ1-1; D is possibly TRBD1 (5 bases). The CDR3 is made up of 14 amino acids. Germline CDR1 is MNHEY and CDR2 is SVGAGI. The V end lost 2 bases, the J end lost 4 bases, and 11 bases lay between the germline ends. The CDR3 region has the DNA TGTGCCAGCAGTTACGCAGGGTGGGGCACTGAAGCTTTCTTT. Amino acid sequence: CASSYAGWGTEAFF.

CDR3 nucleotides: TGTGCCAGCAGCCCGCCCGGGGGAGGAAATTCACCCCTCCACTTT. Protein: CASSPPGGGNSPLHF. The V call is TRBV7-9, the J call TRBJ1-6, with D tentatively TRBD1 (5 bases). Germline V gives CDR1 SEHNR, CDR2 FQNEAQ (reference sequence). The CDR3 spans 15 residues. Deletions cut 5 bases from V and 7 bases from J, with 15 bases between.

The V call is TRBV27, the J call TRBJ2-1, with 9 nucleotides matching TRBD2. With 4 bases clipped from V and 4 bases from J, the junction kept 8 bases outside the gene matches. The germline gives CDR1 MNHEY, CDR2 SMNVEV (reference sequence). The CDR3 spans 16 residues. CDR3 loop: CASSSPGLAIYNEQFF. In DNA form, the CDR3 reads TGTGCCAGCAGTTCGCCGGGACTAGCCATATACAATGAGCAGTTCTTC.